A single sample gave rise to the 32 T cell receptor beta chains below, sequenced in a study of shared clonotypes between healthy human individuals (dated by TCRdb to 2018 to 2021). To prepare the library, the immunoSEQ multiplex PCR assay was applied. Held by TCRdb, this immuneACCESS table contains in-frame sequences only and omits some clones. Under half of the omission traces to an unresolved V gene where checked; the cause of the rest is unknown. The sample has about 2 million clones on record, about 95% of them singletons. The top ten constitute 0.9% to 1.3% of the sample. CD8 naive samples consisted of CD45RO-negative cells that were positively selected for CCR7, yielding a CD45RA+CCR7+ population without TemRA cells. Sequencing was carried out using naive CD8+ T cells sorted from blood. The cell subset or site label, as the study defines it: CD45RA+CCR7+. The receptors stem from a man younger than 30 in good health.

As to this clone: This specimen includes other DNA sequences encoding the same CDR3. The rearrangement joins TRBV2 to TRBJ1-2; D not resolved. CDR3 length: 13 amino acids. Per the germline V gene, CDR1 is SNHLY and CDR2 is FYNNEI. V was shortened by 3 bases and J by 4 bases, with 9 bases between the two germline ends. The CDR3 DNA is TGTGCCAGCAGTGACCCCGGATTCTATGGCTACACCTTC. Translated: CASSDPGFYGYTF.

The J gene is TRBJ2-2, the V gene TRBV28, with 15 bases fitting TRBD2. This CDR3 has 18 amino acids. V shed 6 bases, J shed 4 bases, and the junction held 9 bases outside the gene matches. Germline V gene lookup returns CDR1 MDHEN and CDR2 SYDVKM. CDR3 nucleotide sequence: TGTGCCAGCAGCCACGGACTAGCGGGGGGGCCGAGCACCGGGGAGCTGTTTTTT. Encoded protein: CASSHGLAGGPSTGELFF.

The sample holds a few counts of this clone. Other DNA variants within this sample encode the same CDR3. This chain's CDR3 is CASSQGTSGYEQYF. In DNA form, the CDR3 reads TGCGCCAGCAGCCAGGGGACATCCGGCTACGAGCAGTACTTC. The V call is TRBV4-3, the J call TRBJ2-7; maybe TRBD1 (6 bases). V lost 3 bases, J lost 3 bases, and 12 bases lay in between. The germline V gene encodes CDR1 LGHNA and CDR2 YSLEER. The CDR3 covers 14 residues.

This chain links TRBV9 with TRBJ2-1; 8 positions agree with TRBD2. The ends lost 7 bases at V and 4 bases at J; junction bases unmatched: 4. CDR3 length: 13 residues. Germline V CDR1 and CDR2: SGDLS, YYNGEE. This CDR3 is CASGLAPYNEQFF. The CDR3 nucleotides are TGTGCCAGCGGACTAGCCCCGTACAATGAGCAGTTCTTC.

CDR3 DNA: TGTGCCAGCAGCGACAGGGGAAAAACCGGGGAGCTGTTTTTT. This translates into CASSDRGKTGELFF. The chain is built from TRBV6-1 and TRBJ2-2; 8 bases map to TRBD1. The CDR3 is 14 amino acids. The ends lost 6 bases at V and 5 bases at J; junction bases unmatched: 5. Germline V gene lookup returns CDR1 MNHNS and CDR2 SASEGT.

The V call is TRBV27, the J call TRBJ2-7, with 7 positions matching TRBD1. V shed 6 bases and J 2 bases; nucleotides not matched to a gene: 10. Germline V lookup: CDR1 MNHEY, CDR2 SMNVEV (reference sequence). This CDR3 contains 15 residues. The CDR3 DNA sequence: TGTGCCAGCAGGGCGGACAGGCAGCACCCCTACGAGCAGTACTTC. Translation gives CASRADRQHPYEQYF.

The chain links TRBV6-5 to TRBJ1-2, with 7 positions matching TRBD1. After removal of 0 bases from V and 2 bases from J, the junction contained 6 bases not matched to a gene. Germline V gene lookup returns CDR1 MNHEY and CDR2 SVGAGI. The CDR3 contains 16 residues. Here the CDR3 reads CASSYSAGTENYGYTF. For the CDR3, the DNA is TGTGCCAGCAGTTACTCCGCCGGGACAGAAAACTATGGCTACACCTTC.

The CDR3 region is CASSLATASYEQYF. CDR3 DNA: TGCGCCAGCAGCTTGGCTACAGCCTCCTACGAGCAGTACTTC. The V and J genes are TRBV5-1 and TRBJ2-7; D remains ambiguous. With 0 bases removed from V and 0 bases from J, the gap between germline ends came to 7 bases. CDR1 SGHRS and CDR2 YFSETQ come from the germline V gene. This CDR3 is 14 amino acids long.

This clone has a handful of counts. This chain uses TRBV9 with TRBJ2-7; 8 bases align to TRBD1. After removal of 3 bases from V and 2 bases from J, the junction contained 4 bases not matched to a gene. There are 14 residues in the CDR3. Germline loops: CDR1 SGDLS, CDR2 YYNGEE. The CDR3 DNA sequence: TGTGCCAGCAGCGAGGGGGGACAGGCCTACGAGCAGTACTTC. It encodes CASSEGGQAYEQYF.

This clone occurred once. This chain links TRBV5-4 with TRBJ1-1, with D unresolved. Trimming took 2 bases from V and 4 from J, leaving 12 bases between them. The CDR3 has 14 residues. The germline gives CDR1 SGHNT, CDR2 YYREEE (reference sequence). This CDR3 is CASSFSGLSTEAFF. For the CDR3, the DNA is TGTGCCAGCAGCTTTTCCGGGTTGTCCACTGAAGCTTTCTTT.

CDR3 residues: CASSQVFYEQYF. In DNA form, the CDR3 reads TGTGCCAGCAGCCAAGTTTTCTACGAGCAGTACTTC. The chain employs TRBV4-2 and TRBJ2-7; D uncertain. This CDR3 region has 12 residues. Germline CDR1 reads LGHNA; CDR2 reads YNFKEQ. V gave up 1 base and J gave up 3 bases, with 4 bases separating them.

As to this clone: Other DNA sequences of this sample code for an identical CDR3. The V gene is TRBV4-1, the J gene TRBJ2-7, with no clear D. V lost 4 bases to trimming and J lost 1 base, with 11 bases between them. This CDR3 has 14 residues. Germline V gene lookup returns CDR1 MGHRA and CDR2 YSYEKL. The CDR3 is CASSPRTGSYEQYF. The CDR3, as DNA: TGCGCCAGCAGCCCGCGGACGGGTTCCTACGAGCAGTACTTC.

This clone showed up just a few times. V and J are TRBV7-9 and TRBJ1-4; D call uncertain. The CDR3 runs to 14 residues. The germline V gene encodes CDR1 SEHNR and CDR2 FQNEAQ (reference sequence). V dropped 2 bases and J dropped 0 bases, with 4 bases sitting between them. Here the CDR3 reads CASSLQTTNEKLFF. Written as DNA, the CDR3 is TGTGCCAGCAGCTTACAGACAACTAATGAAAAACTGTTTTTT.

CDR3 sequence: CASRTLAELGAYEQYF. The DNA of the CDR3 is TGTGCCAGCAGGACACTAGCGGAACTTGGTGCCTACGAGCAGTACTTC. This sequence joins TRBV28 and TRBJ2-7; 8 positions agree with TRBD2. V lost 6 bases to trimming and J lost 2 bases; unmatched junction nucleotides: 12. CDR3 length equals 16 residues. The V gene's germline CDR1 is MDHEN and CDR2 SYDVKM.

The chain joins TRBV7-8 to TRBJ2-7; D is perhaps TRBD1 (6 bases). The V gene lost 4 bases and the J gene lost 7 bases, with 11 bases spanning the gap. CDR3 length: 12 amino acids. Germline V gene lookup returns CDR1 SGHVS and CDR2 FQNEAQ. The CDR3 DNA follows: TGTGCCAGCAGCTCGCCCGACAGGGAGCAGTACTTC. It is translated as CASSSPDREQYF.

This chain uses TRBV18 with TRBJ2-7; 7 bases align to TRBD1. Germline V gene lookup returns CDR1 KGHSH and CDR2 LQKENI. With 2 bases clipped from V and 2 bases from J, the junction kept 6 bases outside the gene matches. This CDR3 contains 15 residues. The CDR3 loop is CASSPGRDSTYEQYF. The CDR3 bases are TGTGCCAGCTCACCAGGTCGGGACAGCACCTACGAGCAGTACTTC.

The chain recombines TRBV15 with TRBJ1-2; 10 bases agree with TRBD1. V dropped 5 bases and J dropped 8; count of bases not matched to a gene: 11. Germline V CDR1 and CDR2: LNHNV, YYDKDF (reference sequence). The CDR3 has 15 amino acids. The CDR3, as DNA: TGTGCCACCAGCGCCGACAGGGGGCCGGGGAACGGCTACACCTTC. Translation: CATSADRGPGNGYTF.

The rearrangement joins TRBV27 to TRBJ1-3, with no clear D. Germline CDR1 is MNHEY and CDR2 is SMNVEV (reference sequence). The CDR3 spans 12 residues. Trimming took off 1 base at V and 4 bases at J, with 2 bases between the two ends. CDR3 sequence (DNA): TGTGCCAGCAGTTTATGGGGAAACACCATATATTTT. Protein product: CASSLWGNTIYF.

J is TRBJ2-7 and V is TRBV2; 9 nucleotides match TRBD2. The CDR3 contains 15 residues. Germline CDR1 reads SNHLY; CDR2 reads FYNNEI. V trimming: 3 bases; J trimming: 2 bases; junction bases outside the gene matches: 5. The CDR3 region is CASSEVSGGTYEQYF. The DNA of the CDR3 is TGTGCCAGCAGTGAGGTTAGCGGGGGAACCTACGAGCAGTACTTC.

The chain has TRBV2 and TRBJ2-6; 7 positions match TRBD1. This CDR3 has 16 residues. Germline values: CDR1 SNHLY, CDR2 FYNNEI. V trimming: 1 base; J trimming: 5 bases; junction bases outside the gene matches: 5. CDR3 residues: CASSEGQGVWANVLTF. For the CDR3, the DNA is TGTGCCAGCAGTGAAGGCCAGGGGGTCTGGGCCAACGTCCTGACTTTC.

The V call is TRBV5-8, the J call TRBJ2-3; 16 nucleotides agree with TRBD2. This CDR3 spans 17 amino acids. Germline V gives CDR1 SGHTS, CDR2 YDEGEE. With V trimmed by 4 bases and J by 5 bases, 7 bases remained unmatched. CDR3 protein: CASSPGLAGGPGDTQYF. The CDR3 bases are TGTGCCAGCAGCCCGGGACTAGCGGGAGGGCCTGGAGATACGCAGTATTTT.

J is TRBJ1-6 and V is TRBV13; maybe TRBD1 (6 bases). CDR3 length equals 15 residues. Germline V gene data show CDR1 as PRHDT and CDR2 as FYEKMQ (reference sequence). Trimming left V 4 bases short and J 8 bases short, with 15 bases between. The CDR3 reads CASSYTTGRDSPLHF. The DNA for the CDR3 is TGTGCCAGCAGCTACACAACAGGGCGGGATTCACCCCTCCACTTT.

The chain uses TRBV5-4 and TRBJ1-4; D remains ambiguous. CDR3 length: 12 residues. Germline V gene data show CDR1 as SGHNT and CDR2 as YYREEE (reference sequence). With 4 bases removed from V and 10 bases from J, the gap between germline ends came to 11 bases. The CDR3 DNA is TGTGCCAGCAGCGGCCCAGAGGGAAAACTGTTTTTT. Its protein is CASSGPEGKLFF. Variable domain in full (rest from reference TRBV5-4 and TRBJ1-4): ETGVTQSPTHLIKTRGQQVTLRCSSQSGHNTVSWYQQALGQGPQFIFQYYREEENGRGNFPPRFSGLQFPNYSSELNVNALELDDSALYLCASSGPEGKLFFGSGTQLSVL.

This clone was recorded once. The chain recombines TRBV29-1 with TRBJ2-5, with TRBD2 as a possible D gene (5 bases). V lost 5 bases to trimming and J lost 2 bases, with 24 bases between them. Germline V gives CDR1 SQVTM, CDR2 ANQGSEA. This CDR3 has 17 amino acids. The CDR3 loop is CSVLQNRGRGQQETQYF. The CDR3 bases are TGCAGCGTTCTACAAAATCGAGGGCGCGGCCAGCAAGAGACCCAGTACTTC.

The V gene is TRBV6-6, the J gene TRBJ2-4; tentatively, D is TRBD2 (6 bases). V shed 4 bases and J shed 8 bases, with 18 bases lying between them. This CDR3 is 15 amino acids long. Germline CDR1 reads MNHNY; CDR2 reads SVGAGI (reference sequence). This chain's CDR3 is CASSWGLADVDIQYF. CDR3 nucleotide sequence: TGTGCCAGCAGTTGGGGATTAGCGGATGTGGACATTCAGTACTTC.

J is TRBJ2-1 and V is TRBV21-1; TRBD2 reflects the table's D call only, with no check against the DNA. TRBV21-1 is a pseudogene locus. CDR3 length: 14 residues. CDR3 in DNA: TGTGCCAGCCCTCCCTCCCGGAGGCTCAATGAGCAGTTCTTC. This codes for CASPPSRRLNEQFF.

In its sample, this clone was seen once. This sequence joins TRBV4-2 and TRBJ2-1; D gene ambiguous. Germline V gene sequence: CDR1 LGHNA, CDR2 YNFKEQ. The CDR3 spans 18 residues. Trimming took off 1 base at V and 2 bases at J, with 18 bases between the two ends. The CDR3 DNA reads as TGTGCCAGCAGCCAAGTTCTGTGGTCCGAACAAGCCTACAATGAGCAGTTCTTC. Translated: CASSQVLWSEQAYNEQFF.

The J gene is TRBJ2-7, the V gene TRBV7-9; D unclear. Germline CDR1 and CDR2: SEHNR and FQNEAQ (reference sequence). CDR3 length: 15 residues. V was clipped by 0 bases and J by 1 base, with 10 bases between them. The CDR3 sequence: CASSLAGAVSYEQYF. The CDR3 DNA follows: TGTGCCAGCAGCTTAGCTGGCGCAGTATCCTACGAGCAGTACTTC.

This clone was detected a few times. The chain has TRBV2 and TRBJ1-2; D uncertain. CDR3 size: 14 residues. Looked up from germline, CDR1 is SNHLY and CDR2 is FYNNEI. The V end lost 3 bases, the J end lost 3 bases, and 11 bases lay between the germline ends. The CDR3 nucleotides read TGTGCCAGCAGTGAGACGGAAACTCACTATGGCTACACCTTC. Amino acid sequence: CASSETETHYGYTF.

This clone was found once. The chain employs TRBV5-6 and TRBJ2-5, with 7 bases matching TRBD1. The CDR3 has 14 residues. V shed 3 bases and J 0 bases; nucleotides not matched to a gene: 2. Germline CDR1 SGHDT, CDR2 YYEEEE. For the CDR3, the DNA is TGTGCCAGCAGCTCGGACAGGTACCAAGAGACCCAGTACTTC. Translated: CASSSDRYQETQYF.

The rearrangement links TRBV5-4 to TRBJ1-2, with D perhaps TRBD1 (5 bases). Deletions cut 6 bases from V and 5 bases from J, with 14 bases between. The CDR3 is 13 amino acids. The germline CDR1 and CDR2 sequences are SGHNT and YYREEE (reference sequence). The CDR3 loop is CASNGGTGYGYTF. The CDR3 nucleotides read TGTGCCAGCAACGGAGGGACGGGATATGGCTACACCTTC.

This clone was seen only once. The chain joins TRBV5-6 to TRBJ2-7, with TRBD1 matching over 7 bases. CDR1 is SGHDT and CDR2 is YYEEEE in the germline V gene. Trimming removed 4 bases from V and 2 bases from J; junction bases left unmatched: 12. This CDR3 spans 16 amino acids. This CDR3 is CASSVSGTAHAYEQYF. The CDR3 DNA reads TGTGCCAGCAGCGTATCCGGGACAGCCCACGCCTACGAGCAGTACTTC.